Presented here are 18 T cell receptor beta chains from one specimen sequenced in a study of radiation and T cells in renal cell carcinoma (dated by TCRdb to the early 2020s). The sample's time point, from its label and the paper: tumor resected at nephrectomy. The meaning of the sample's treatment or condition label: 15 Gy SBRT to primary tumor, nephrectomy 4 weeks later. The library relied on the immunoSEQ multiplex PCR assay. What TCRdb holds here is the immuneACCESS table cut down to in-frame rearrangements. Part of the clones is not present; checked against another copy, under half of the missing clones reflect an unresolved V gene, and the others are unexplained. A total of around 16,000 clones appear in this sample, roughly 50% of them only once. Approximately 40% of the sample goes to the ten largest clones. This specimen consisted of tumor tissue, obtained from a patient whose treatment included radiotherapy and nephrectomy. These receptors originate from a woman aged 55-69 years with renal cell carcinoma.

In its sample, this clone was seen many times. The chain couples TRBV5-1 to TRBJ1-4; possibly TRBD1 for D (6 bases). V lost 4 bases to trimming and J lost 3 bases, with 10 bases between them. Germline V CDR1 and CDR2: SGHRS, YFSETQ. This CDR3 has 14 amino acids. The CDR3 loop is CASSADSSNEKLFF. The CDR3 DNA follows: TGCGCCAGCAGCGCGGACAGCTCTAATGAAAAACTGTTTTTT.

The sample holds a few counts of this clone. The chain combines TRBV6-5 with TRBJ2-7; TRBD1 matches at 9 bases. This CDR3 spans 15 amino acids. Per the germline V gene, CDR1 is MNHEY and CDR2 is SVGAGI. V lost 2 bases to trimming and J lost 2 bases; unmatched junction nucleotides: 4. CDR3 region: CASSYLGQGPYEQYF. The CDR3 DNA is TGTGCCAGCAGTTACCTGGGACAGGGACCCTACGAGCAGTACTTC.

The chain uses TRBV4-2 and TRBJ2-7; TRBD2 matches 15 bases. The CDR3 runs 15 residues. The ends lost 4 bases at V and 5 bases at J; junction bases unmatched: 3. Looked up from germline, CDR1 is LGHNA and CDR2 is YNFKEQ. For the CDR3, the DNA is TGTGCCAGCAGCCCGGGGACTAGCGGGAGGAACGAGCAGTACTTC. This sequence encodes CASSPGTSGRNEQYF.

This sequence joins TRBV14 and TRBJ2-1, with D perhaps TRBD1 (5 bases). Germline assignment: CDR1 SGHDN and CDR2 FVKESK. The length of the CDR3 is 16 residues. V lost 4 bases and J 1 base, leaving 14 bases between the germline ends. CDR3 sequence (DNA): TGTGCCAGCAGCCCCATAGGGCAGGGTTCCTACAATGAGCAGTTCTTC. It translates to CASSPIGQGSYNEQFF. Based on the CDR3 plus reference TRBV14 and TRBJ2-1, the full variable domain is EAGVTQFPSHSVIEKGQTVTLRCDPISGHDNLYWYRRVMGKEIKFLLHFVKESKQDESGMPNNRFLAERTGGTYSTLKVQPAELEDSGVYFCASSPIGQGSYNEQFFGPGTRLTVL.

Details on this clone: This may be a read error, as it is one base from a much larger clone. The chain has TRBV11-2 and TRBJ2-3; D gene uncertain. The V gene lost 3 bases and the J gene lost 2 bases, with 0 bases spanning the gap. Germline V lookup: CDR1 SGHAT, CDR2 FQNNGV. The length of the CDR3 is 11 residues. The CDR3 reads CASSFTDTQYF. DNA for the CDR3: TGTGCCAGCAGCTTCACAGATACGCAGTATTTT.

This clone was found a few times. The gene calls are TRBV5-6 and TRBJ1-1; D is unclear. The CDR3 extends over 13 amino acids. The germline CDR1 and CDR2 sequences are SGHDT and YYEEEE. Trimming pared 5 bases from V and 1 base from J, leaving 9 bases between. DNA of the CDR3: TGTGCCAGCAGACGGCTCCCGAACACTGAAGCTTTCTTT. Translation: CASRRLPNTEAFF.

This clone came up once. The chain combines TRBV27 with TRBJ2-3, with 7 bases aligning to TRBD1. This CDR3 has 14 residues. Germline CDR1 and CDR2: MNHEY and SMNVEV (reference sequence). V shed 1 base and J 6 bases; nucleotides not matched to a gene: 4. The CDR3 loop is CASSLWVTGDTQYF. CDR3 in DNA: TGTGCCAGCAGTTTATGGGTGACAGGGGATACGCAGTATTTT.

CDR3 amino acids: CASSYSKNNYGYTF. For the CDR3, the DNA is TGTGCCAGCAGTTACTCGAAGAACAACTATGGCTACACCTTC. The chain links TRBV6-5 to TRBJ1-2; D not certain. V lost 0 bases to trimming and J lost 2 bases, with 7 bases between them. From germline, CDR1 is MNHEY and CDR2 SVGAGI. This CDR3 has 14 amino acids.

This clone was observed at least ten times. The J gene is TRBJ2-1, the V gene TRBV29-1, with D possibly matching TRBD1 (6 bases). The CDR3 spans 13 residues. The germline V gene encodes CDR1 SQVTM and CDR2 ANQGSEA. V lost 7 bases, J lost 9 bases, and 19 bases lay in between. The CDR3 sequence is CSGVGVQGGEQFF. Here the CDR3 DNA reads TGCAGCGGGGTAGGGGTACAAGGGGGTGAGCAGTTCTTC.

This chain joins TRBV5-1 and TRBJ2-1; tentatively, D is TRBD1 (5 bases). The germline V gene has CDR1 SGHRS and CDR2 YFSETQ. Between the trimmed V and J ends, which lost 0 bases and 1 base, there was a span of 11 bases. The CDR3 has 16 residues. This CDR3 reads CASSLAGRESYNEQFF. CDR3 bases: TGCGCCAGCAGCTTGGCAGGCAGGGAATCCTACAATGAGCAGTTCTTC.

This clone was seen a few times. This chain uses TRBV5-4 with TRBJ2-7; weak D call: TRBD2 (6 bases). CDR3 length: 15 amino acids. V was shortened by 4 bases and J by 5 bases, with 19 bases between the two germline ends. Germline lookup yields CDR1 SGHNT and CDR2 YYREEE (reference sequence). The CDR3 nucleotides are TGTGCCAGCAGCCCCACGGCCTACGGGAGTCACGAGCAGTACTTC. Its protein product is CASSPTAYGSHEQYF. The complete variable domain, with remaining parts taken from reference TRBV5-4 and TRBJ2-7, reads ETGVTQSPTHLIKTRGQQVTLRCSSQSGHNTVSWYQQALGQGPQFIFQYYREEENGRGNFPPRFSGLQFPNYSSELNVNALELDDSALYLCASSPTAYGSHEQYFGPGTRLTVT.

V gene TRBV4-1 combines with J gene TRBJ2-1, with D perhaps matching TRBD1 (5 bases). Trimming took off 1 base at V and 8 bases at J, with 15 bases between the two ends. This CDR3 comprises 15 residues. The germline V gene has CDR1 MGHRA and CDR2 YSYEKL. The CDR3 is CASSQVQQDNDEQFF. CDR3 bases: TGCGCCAGCAGCCAAGTACAGCAGGACAACGATGAGCAGTTCTTC.

In this sample, this clone turned up a few times. V usage is TRBV30 and J usage is TRBJ2-1; 8 bases fit TRBD2. Germline V lookup: CDR1 GTSNPN, CDR2 SVGIG (reference sequence). This CDR3 spans 16 amino acids. Trimming cost V 4 bases and J 0 bases; bases outside gene matches: 8. CDR3 residues: CAWTSYGRGSYNEQFF. The CDR3 nucleotides read TGTGCCTGGACCTCATACGGGAGGGGCTCCTACAATGAGCAGTTCTTC.

This clone was seen more than once but under ten times. The gene calls are TRBV11-2 and TRBJ2-7; TRBD1 matches 8 bases. The J segment lost 6 bases and the V segment lost 1 base, leaving 5 bases of the junction unmatched. The CDR3 spans 14 residues. Germline V gene sequence: CDR1 SGHAT, CDR2 FQNNGV. In DNA form, the CDR3 reads TGTGCCAGCAGCTTAGGCAGGGGGCAAAGCGAGCAGTACTTC. This sequence encodes CASSLGRGQSEQYF.

The chain combines TRBV5-4 with TRBJ2-1; D gene unclear. Looked up from germline, CDR1 is SGHNT and CDR2 is YYREEE (reference sequence). The CDR3 is 14 residues long. Trimming took off 2 bases at V and 4 bases at J, with 10 bases between the two ends. The CDR3 is CASSLRHTYNEQFF. DNA of the CDR3: TGTGCCAGCAGCTTACGGCACACATACAATGAGCAGTTCTTC.

The sample holds many counts of this clone. V gene TRBV4-2 combines with J gene TRBJ1-3; possible D gene TRBD1, 5 bases. This CDR3 has 18 amino acids. V was trimmed by 0 bases and J by 0 bases, leaving 15 bases between them. Germline V CDR1 and CDR2: LGHNA, YNFKEQ. The CDR3 spells CASSQDHQGADSGNTIYF. In nucleotides, the CDR3 is TGTGCCAGCAGCCAAGATCATCAAGGGGCAGACTCTGGAAACACCATATATTTT.

V usage is TRBV28 and J usage is TRBJ1-1; the D is unclear. Germline V gene sequence: CDR1 MDHEN, CDR2 SYDVKM. This CDR3 contains 14 residues. The V and J ends lost 3 bases and 1 base respectively, with 9 bases between them. The CDR3 DNA reads as TGTGCCAGCAGTTTGTACGGGAAGAACACTGAAGCTTTCTTT. Protein: CASSLYGKNTEAFF.

The sample holds many counts of this clone. This sequence joins TRBV7-2 and TRBJ2-5, with D possibly TRBD2 on 5 matching bases. V shed 1 base and J shed 9 bases, with 18 bases lying between them. Germline V gives CDR1 SGHTA, CDR2 FQGNSA. This CDR3 region has 15 residues. The CDR3, as DNA: TGTGCCAGCAGCTTAGGGGTCGGGATTGGGTCGGCCCAGTACTTC. Translation: CASSLGVGIGSAQYF.